This T cell receptor beta chain was recorded in a study of blood T cell repertoires in COVID-19. Study summary: Sites in the United States, Italy and Spain provided acute and convalescent COVID-19 samples. From T cells, B-cell-depleted T cells, or PBMCs came the material, which was cDNA or gDNA.

CDR1 and CDR2 from the germline V gene are SGHVS and FQNEAQ. V lost 5 bases, J lost 3 bases, and 29 bases lay in between. This CDR3 is 20 amino acids long. Libraries were prepared by immunoSEQ multiplex PCR; TCRdb keeps only in-frame clonotypes and omits some of them. The sample has just over 250,000 clones; 80% to 90% are singletons. J is TRBJ1-5 and V is TRBV7-8; weak D call: TRBD1 (6 bases). Sequencing input: peripheral blood. The TCR comes from a woman aged 50 to 60 with acute or convalescent COVID-19. The CDR3 coding sequence is TGTGCCAGCAGCGCTAACGGCCCCTACAGGGACCAAGCACTCAATCAGCCCCAGCATTTT. It translates to CASSANGPYRDQALNQPQHF.